This entry concerns a single TCR beta chain. Its antigen remains unknown. The data were obtained in a study of shared clonotypes between healthy human individuals. Sequencing was performed with immunoSEQ multiplex PCR; in TCRdb, only in-frame clones are kept and a portion is missing. The sample has around 1,100,000 clones, 60% to 80% seen once. Study results and caveats: Donors were few, which limited the genetic and exposure-history diversity represented.

Trimming left V 0 bases short and J 10 bases short, with 9 bases between. Germline lookup yields CDR1 KGHSH and CDR2 LQKENI. The CDR3 runs 12 residues. This receptor was identified in a man aged 18 to 30 in good health. Some clones in this sample may be carry-over from other donors' samples. The sequencing input was memory CD4+ T cells from PBMCs. This sample's subset: CD45RA-negative fraction. V is TRBV18 and J is TRBJ1-2; the D is unclear. CDR3 protein: CASSPPSRYYTF. Here the CDR3 DNA reads TGTGCCAGCTCACCACCGTCCAGGTACTACACCTTC.